This T cell receptor (beta chain) was sequenced for a study of blood T cell repertoires in COVID-19. The overall study: Specimens from acute and convalescent COVID-19 originated in the United States, Italy and Spain. In each case, the material was cDNA or gDNA derived from T cells, B-cell-depleted T cells, or PBMCs.

In the source study's methods: Reference gene primer amplification yielded estimated nucleated cell counts. Assay used: immunoSEQ multiplex PCR; TCRdb lists only in-frame clones, some missing. V, J and clone size derive from that table, while D and trimming were established from the DNA sequence. Of roughly 120,000 clones in the sample, roughly 83% are singletons; the top ten hold about 20%. The CDR3 is 15 residues long. The source is a woman aged 55-70 years with acute or convalescent COVID-19. Sequencing was performed on peripheral blood. This chain uses TRBV7-5 with TRBJ1-2. TRBV7-5 is a pseudogene locus. CDR3 amino acids: CARSTKLTGLGGYTF. Written as DNA, the CDR3 is TGTGCCAGAAGCACGAAGCTGACGGGTTTGGGTGGCTACACCTTC.